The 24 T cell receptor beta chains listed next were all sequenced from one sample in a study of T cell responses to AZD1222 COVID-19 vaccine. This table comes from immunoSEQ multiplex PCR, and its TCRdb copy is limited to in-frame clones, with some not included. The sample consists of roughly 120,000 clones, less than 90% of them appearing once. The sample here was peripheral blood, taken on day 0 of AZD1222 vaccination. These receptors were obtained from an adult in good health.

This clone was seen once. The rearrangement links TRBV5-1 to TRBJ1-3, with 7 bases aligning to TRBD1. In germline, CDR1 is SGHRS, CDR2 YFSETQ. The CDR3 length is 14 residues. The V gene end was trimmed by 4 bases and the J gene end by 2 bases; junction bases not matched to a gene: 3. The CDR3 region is CASSTGEAGNTIYF. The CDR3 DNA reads TGCGCCAGCAGCACAGGGGAGGCTGGAAACACCATATATTTT.

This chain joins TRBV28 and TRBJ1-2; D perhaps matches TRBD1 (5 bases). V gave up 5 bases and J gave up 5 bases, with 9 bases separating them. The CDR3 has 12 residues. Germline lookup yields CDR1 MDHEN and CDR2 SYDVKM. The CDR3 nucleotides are TGTGCCAGCAGTCCCGACAGATATGGCTACACCTTC. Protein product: CASSPDRYGYTF.

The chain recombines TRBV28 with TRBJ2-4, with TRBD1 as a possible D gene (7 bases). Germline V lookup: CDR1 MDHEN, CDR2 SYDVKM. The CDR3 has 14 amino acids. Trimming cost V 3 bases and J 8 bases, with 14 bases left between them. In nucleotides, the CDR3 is TGTGCCAGCAGTTTGGAGACAGGGACTCACATTCAGTACTTC. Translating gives CASSLETGTHIQYF.

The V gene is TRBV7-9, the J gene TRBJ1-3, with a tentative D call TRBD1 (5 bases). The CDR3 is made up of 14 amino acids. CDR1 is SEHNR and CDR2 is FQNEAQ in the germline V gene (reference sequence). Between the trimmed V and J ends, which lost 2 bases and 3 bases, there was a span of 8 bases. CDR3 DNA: TGTGCCAGCAGCTTACCGGACATTGGAAACACCATATATTTT. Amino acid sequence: CASSLPDIGNTIYF.

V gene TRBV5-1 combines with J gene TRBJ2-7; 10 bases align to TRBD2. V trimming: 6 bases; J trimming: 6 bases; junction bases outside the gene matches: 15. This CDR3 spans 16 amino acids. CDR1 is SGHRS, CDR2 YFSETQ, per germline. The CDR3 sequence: CASTIGGGLAGAEQYF. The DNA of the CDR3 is TGCGCCAGCACCATCGGTGGGGGGCTAGCGGGAGCCGAGCAGTACTTC.

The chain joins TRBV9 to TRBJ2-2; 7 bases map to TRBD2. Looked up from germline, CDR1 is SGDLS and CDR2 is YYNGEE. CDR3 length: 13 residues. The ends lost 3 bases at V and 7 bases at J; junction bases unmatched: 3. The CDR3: CASSGTSVGELFF. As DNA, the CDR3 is TGTGCCAGCAGCGGCACTAGCGTCGGGGAGCTGTTTTTT.

The CDR3 loop is CASSPPSAAIYEQYF. The CDR3, as DNA: TGTGCCAGCAGCCCCCCGTCGGCTGCGATTTACGAGCAGTACTTC. This sequence joins TRBV9 and TRBJ2-7, with D unclear. CDR1 and CDR2 (germline): SGDLS, YYNGEE. The CDR3 totals 15 residues. V lost 4 bases and J lost 4, with 18 bases in between.

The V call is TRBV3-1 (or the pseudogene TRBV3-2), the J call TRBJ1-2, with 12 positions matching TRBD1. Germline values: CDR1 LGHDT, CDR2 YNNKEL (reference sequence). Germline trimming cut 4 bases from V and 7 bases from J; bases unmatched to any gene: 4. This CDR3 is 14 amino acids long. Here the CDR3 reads CASSLRDRGLGYTF. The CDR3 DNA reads TGTGCCAGCAGCCTCCGGGACAGGGGGCTTGGCTACACCTTC.

In DNA, the CDR3 is TGTGCCAGCGGGGGACGGTTCCCTTATAATTCACCCCTCCACTTT. Protein: CASGGRFPYNSPLHF. The chain links TRBV28 to TRBJ1-6, with D tentatively TRBD1 (5 bases). The CDR3 spans 15 residues. The V gene's germline CDR1 is MDHEN and CDR2 SYDVKM. V lost 8 bases to trimming and J lost 4 bases, with 15 bases between them.

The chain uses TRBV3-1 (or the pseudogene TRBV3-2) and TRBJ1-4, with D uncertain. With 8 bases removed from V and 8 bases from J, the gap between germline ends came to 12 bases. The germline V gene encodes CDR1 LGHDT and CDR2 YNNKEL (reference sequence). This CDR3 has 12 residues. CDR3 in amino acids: CASGFGREKLFF. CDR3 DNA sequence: TGTGCCAGCGGCTTTGGGAGGGAAAAACTGTTTTTT.

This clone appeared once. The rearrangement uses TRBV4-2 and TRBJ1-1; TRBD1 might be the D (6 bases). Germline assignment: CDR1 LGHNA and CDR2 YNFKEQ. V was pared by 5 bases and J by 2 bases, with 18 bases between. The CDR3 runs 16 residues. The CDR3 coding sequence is TGTGCCAGCAGCAGGGGAGGGGGGCAGTTAAACACTGAAGCTTTCTTT. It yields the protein CASSRGGGQLNTEAFF.

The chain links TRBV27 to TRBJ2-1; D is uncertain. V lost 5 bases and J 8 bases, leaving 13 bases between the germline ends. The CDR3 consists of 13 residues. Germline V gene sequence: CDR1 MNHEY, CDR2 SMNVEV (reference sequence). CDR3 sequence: CASSTYRRDEQFF. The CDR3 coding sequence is TGTGCCAGCAGTACCTACAGACGCGATGAGCAGTTCTTC.

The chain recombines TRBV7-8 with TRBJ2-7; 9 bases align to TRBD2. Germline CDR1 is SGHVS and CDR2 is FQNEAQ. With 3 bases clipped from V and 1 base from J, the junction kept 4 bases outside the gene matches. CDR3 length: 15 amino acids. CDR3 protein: CASSFSGSGSYEQYF. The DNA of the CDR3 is TGTGCCAGCAGCTTTAGCGGGAGTGGATCCTACGAGCAGTACTTC.

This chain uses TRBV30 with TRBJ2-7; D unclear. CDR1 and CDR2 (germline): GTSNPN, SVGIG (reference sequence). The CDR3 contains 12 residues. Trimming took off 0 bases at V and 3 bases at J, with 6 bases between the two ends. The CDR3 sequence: CAWSVGNYEQYF. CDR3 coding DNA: TGTGCCTGGAGTGTTGGGAACTACGAGCAGTACTTC.

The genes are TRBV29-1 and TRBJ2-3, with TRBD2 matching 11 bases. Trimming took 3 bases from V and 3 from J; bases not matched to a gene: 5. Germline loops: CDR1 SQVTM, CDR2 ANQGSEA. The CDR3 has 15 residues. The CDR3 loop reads CSVELLAGETDTQYF. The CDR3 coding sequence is TGCAGCGTTGAGTTACTAGCGGGAGAGACAGATACGCAGTATTTT.

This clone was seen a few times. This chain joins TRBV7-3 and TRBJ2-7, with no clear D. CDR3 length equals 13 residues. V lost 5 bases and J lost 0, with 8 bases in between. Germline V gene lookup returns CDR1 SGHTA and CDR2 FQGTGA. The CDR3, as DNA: TGTGCCAGCAGCAAAACACCCTCCTACGAGCAGTACTTC. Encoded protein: CASSKTPSYEQYF. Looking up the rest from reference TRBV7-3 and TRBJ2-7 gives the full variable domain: GAGVSQTPSNKVTEKGKYVELRCDPISGHTALYWYRQSLGQGPEFLIYFQGTGAADDSGLPNDRFFAVRPEGSVSTLKIQRTERGDSAVYLCASSKTPSYEQYFGPGTRLTVT.

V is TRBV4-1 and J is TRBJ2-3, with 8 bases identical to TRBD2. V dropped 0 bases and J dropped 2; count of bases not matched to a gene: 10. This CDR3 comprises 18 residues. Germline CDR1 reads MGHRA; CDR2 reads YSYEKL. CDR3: CASSQDGGASGYTDTQYF. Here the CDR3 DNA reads TGCGCCAGCAGCCAAGACGGGGGGGCTAGCGGATACACAGATACGCAGTATTTT.

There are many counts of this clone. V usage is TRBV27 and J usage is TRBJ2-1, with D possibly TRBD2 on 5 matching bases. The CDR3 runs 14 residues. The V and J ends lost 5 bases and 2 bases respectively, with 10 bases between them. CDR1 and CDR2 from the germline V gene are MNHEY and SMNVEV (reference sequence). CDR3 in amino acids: CASSEPEAYNEQFF. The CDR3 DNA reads TGTGCCAGCAGTGAGCCGGAGGCCTACAATGAGCAGTTCTTC.

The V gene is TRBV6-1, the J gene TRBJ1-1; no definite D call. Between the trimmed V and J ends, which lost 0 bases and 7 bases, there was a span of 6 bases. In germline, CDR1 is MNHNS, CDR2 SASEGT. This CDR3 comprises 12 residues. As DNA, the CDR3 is TGTGCCAGCAGTGAAGCAAGATTTGAAGCTTTCTTT. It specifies CASSEARFEAFF.

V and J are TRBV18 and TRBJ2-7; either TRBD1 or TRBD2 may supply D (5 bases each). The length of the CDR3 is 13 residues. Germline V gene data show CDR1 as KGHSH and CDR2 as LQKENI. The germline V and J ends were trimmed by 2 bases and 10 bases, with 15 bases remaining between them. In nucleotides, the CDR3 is TGTGCCAGCTCACCAGCTGGGGGTAACGGACAGTACTTC. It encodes CASSPAGGNGQYF.

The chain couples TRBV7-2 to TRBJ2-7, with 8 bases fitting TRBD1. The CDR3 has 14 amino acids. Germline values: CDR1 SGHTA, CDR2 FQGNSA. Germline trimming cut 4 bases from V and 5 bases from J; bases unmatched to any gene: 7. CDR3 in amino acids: CASSSRTGSDEQYF. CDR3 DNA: TGTGCCAGCAGCTCCCGGACAGGGAGCGACGAGCAGTACTTC.

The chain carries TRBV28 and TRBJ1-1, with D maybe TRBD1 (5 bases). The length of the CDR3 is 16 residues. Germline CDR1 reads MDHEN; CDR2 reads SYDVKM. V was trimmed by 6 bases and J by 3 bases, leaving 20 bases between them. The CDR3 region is CASSLGARNYYTEAFF. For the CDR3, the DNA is TGTGCCAGCAGCCTCGGGGCCCGGAACTATTACACTGAAGCTTTCTTT.

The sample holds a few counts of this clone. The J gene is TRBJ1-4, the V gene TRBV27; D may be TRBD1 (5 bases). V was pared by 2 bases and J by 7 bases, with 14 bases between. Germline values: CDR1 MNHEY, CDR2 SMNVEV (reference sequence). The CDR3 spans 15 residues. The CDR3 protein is CASSLEGQGGEKLFF. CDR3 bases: TGTGCCAGCAGTTTAGAAGGGCAGGGTGGTGAAAAACTGTTTTTT.

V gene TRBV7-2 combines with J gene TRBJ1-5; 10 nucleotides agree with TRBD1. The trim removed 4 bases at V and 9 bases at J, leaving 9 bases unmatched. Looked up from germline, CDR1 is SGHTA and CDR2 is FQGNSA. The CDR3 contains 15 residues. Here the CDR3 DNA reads TGTGCCAGCAGCTCTACCGGGACAGGGGTCCGGCCCCAGCATTTT. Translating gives CASSSTGTGVRPQHF.